Below, 20 T cell receptor beta chains from the same sample are listed, as sequenced in a study of cytomegalovirus exposure and HLA in healthy donors. PCR involved 60 Vbeta and 13 Jbeta primers. This table comes from immunoSEQ multiplex PCR, and its TCRdb copy is limited to in-frame clones, with some not included. The repertoire holds about 190,000 clones, with almost 85% as singletons. The sequenced sample consisted of PBMCs. The source is a boy between 10 and 17 years old in good health and CMV-seronegative.

V is TRBV28 and J is TRBJ2-5; 8 nucleotides align to TRBD2. V lost 8 bases, J lost 2 bases, and 13 bases stayed unmatched. CDR1 is MDHEN, CDR2 SYDVKM, per germline. The CDR3 length is 16 residues. CDR3 sequence reads: CASSRGRGARQETQYF. CDR3 sequence (DNA): TGTGCCAGCTCCCGGGGGCGGGGGGCGCGGCAAGAGACCCAGTACTTC.

The chain recombines TRBV2 with TRBJ1-3, with unresolved D. The length of the CDR3 is 16 residues. Germline V gives CDR1 SNHLY, CDR2 FYNNEI. V lost 7 bases to trimming and J lost 0 bases, with 16 bases between them. The CDR3 DNA reads TGTGCCAGCAAGAAGGAAACTACTTACTCTGGAAACACCATATATTTT. Protein product: CASKKETTYSGNTIYF.

Only a few counts were recorded for this clone. This sequence joins TRBV20-1 and TRBJ2-7; D is unresolved. The CDR3 has 11 residues. Germline CDR1 is DFQATT and CDR2 is SNEGSKA (reference sequence). V lost 3 bases, J lost 5 bases, and 8 bases lay in between. DNA for the CDR3: TGCAGTGCTAGCCATCAGGACGAGCAGTACTTC. Its protein is CSASHQDEQYF.

This chain links TRBV5-1 with TRBJ2-4; TRBD2 matches 13 bases. The V segment lost 0 bases and the J segment 7 bases; nucleotides outside the gene matches: 7. Germline lookup yields CDR1 SGHRS and CDR2 YFSETQ. The CDR3 runs to 17 residues. CDR3 residues: CASSLETSGRAGNIQYF. The CDR3 region has the DNA TGCGCCAGCAGCTTGGAAACTAGCGGGAGGGCCGGGAACATTCAGTACTTC.

This chain connects TRBV28 to TRBJ1-2, with 7 bases that match TRBD1. The germline V gene has CDR1 MDHEN and CDR2 SYDVKM. With 6 bases clipped from V and 4 bases from J, the junction kept 11 bases outside the gene matches. CDR3 size: 15 residues. The CDR3 DNA is TGTGCCAGCAGATCCCCGACGGGGACAGTCTATGGCTACACCTTC. Translating gives CASRSPTGTVYGYTF.

This clone was seen a handful of times. This same CDR3 is encoded by further DNA sequences in the sample. The CDR3 reads CASSLVQGSSYEQYF. DNA for the CDR3: TGCGCCAGCAGCTTAGTACAGGGGAGCTCCTACGAGCAGTACTTC. The J gene is TRBJ2-7, the V gene TRBV5-1; 7 bases match TRBD1. Losses at the gene ends were 2 bases for V and 0 bases for J; bases not matched to a gene: 5. Germline lookup yields CDR1 SGHRS and CDR2 YFSETQ. The CDR3 loop spans 15 amino acids.

Written as DNA, the CDR3 is TGTGCCAGCAGTGGACCCGGGACAGGTTCGGGTAACTATGGCTACACCTTC. This translates into CASSGPGTGSGNYGYTF. The V gene is TRBV25-1, the J gene TRBJ1-2; 8 nucleotides align to TRBD1. Germline values: CDR1 MGHDK, CDR2 SYGVNS. The J segment lost 1 base and the V segment lost 4 bases, leaving 11 bases of the junction unmatched. The CDR3 extends over 17 amino acids.

The chain couples TRBV5-1 to TRBJ1-1; D is perhaps TRBD1 (6 bases). The germline V gene has CDR1 SGHRS and CDR2 YFSETQ. CDR3 length equals 15 residues. V shed 0 bases and J shed 5 bases, with 14 bases lying between them. CDR3 nucleotides: TGCGCCAGCAGCTTGGACAGGGATCTGTGGACTGAAGCTTTCTTT. It is translated as CASSLDRDLWTEAFF.

The gene calls are TRBV27 and TRBJ1-2; D may be TRBD1 (5 bases). The CDR3 totals 13 residues. Germline V gene sequence: CDR1 MNHEY, CDR2 SMNVEV (reference sequence). The ends were cut back, 5 bases at V and 2 bases at J, with 9 bases in the middle. CDR3 protein: CASSPNRNYGYTF. In DNA, the CDR3 is TGTGCCAGCAGTCCGAACAGGAACTATGGCTACACCTTC.

This clone appeared a few times. The chain links TRBV6-4 to TRBJ2-3; maybe TRBD1 (8 bases). The CDR3 has 16 residues. From germline, CDR1 is MRHNA and CDR2 SNTAGT. V lost 4 bases and J 0 bases, leaving 14 bases between the germline ends. This CDR3 reads CASSAAQGGSTDTQYF. CDR3 DNA sequence: TGTGCCAGCAGTGCTGCACAGGGGGGGAGCACAGATACGCAGTATTTT.

The chain uses TRBV7-2 and TRBJ2-3; D not certain. There are 13 residues in the CDR3. V was trimmed by 3 bases and J by 0 bases, leaving 4 bases between them. Germline V gene data show CDR1 as SGHTA and CDR2 as FQGNSA. CDR3 residues: CASSFQSTDTQYF. CDR3 nucleotides: TGTGCCAGCAGCTTCCAAAGCACAGATACGCAGTATTTT.

The chain recombines TRBV9 with TRBJ2-1; 9 bases are shared with TRBD2. V dropped 0 bases and J dropped 4; count of bases not matched to a gene: 2. CDR1 SGDLS and CDR2 YYNGEE come from the germline V gene. The CDR3 is made up of 15 amino acids. As DNA, the CDR3 is TGTGCCAGCAGCGTAGAGACTAGCGGTTACAATGAGCAGTTCTTC. It yields the protein CASSVETSGYNEQFF.

This chain links TRBV21-1 with TRBJ2-7; the D call in the table, TRBD2, was not verified against the DNA. TRBV21-1 is assigned pseudogene status. CDR3 length equals 15 residues. In nucleotides, the CDR3 is TGTGCCAGCAGCGCCCTTCGGGGTAGCTCCTACGAGCAGTACTTC. Its protein is CASSALRGSSYEQYF.

The chain links TRBV19 to TRBJ1-5; 8 bases fit TRBD1. There are 14 residues in the CDR3. V shed 5 bases, J shed 7 bases, and the junction held 7 bases outside the gene matches. Germline V gene data show CDR1 as LNHDA and CDR2 as SQIVND (reference sequence). The CDR3 nucleotides are TGTGCCAGTAGTCGCGGACAGGGAAGACAGCCCCAGCATTTT. Translating gives CASSRGQGRQPQHF.

V gene TRBV28 combines with J gene TRBJ1-2; D ambiguous. There are 15 residues in the CDR3. V was cut by 6 bases and J by 3 bases, with 17 bases left in between. CDR1 is MDHEN and CDR2 is SYDVKM in the germline V gene. The CDR3 spells CASSLPPGSYYGYTF. CDR3 sequence (DNA): TGTGCCAGCAGCCTTCCGCCCGGGAGTTACTATGGCTACACCTTC.

V is TRBV6-5 and J is TRBJ1-5; no clear D. This CDR3 comprises 13 residues. Germline loops: CDR1 MNHEY, CDR2 SVGAGI. V was trimmed by 2 bases and J by 6 bases, leaving 8 bases between them. The CDR3 sequence is CASSYAFGQPQHF. In nucleotides, the CDR3 is TGTGCCAGCAGTTACGCATTCGGTCAGCCCCAGCATTTT.

The chain combines TRBV7-8 with TRBJ1-3, with 10 bases fitting TRBD1. The germline V gene has CDR1 SGHVS and CDR2 FQNEAQ. The CDR3 sequence is 18 residues long. The ends lost 3 bases at V and 4 bases at J; junction bases unmatched: 12. The CDR3 DNA follows: TGTGCCAGCAGCTTTGGGACAGGGGTACGAGGGTCCGGAAACACCATATATTTT. This sequence encodes CASSFGTGVRGSGNTIYF.

The chain couples TRBV28 to TRBJ1-5, with D tentatively TRBD1 (5 bases). Trimming took 4 bases from V and 3 from J, leaving 16 bases between them. Germline CDR1 and CDR2: MDHEN and SYDVKM. This CDR3 has 16 residues. The CDR3: CASSYYRSFSNQPQHF. Here the CDR3 DNA reads TGTGCCAGCAGTTATTACAGGAGCTTCTCCAATCAGCCCCAGCATTTT.

In its sample, this clone was seen once. The chain couples TRBV7-2 to TRBJ1-1, with a tentative D call TRBD1 (5 bases). Germline lookup yields CDR1 SGHTA and CDR2 FQGNSA. Trimming pared 1 base from V and 0 bases from J, leaving 9 bases between. The CDR3 consists of 15 residues. The CDR3 sequence: CASSLGVGVNTEAFF. The CDR3 DNA reads TGTGCCAGCAGCTTAGGGGTAGGGGTGAACACTGAAGCTTTCTTT. Combining the CDR3 with reference TRBV7-2 and TRBJ1-1 gives the whole variable domain GAGVSQSPSNKVTEKGKDVELRCDPISGHTALYWYRQSLGQGLEFLIYFQGNSAPDKSGLPSDRFSAERTGGSVSTLTIQRTQQEDSAVYLCASSLGVGVNTEAFFGQGTRLTVV.

The V call is TRBV19, the J call TRBJ1-1; unclear D gene. Germline CDR1 is LNHDA and CDR2 is SQIVND (reference sequence). Trimming pared 3 bases from V and 1 base from J, leaving 6 bases between. This CDR3 has 13 amino acids. The CDR3 bases are TGTGCCAGTAGTATGACAAAGAACACTGAAGCTTTCTTT. Translated: CASSMTKNTEAFF.